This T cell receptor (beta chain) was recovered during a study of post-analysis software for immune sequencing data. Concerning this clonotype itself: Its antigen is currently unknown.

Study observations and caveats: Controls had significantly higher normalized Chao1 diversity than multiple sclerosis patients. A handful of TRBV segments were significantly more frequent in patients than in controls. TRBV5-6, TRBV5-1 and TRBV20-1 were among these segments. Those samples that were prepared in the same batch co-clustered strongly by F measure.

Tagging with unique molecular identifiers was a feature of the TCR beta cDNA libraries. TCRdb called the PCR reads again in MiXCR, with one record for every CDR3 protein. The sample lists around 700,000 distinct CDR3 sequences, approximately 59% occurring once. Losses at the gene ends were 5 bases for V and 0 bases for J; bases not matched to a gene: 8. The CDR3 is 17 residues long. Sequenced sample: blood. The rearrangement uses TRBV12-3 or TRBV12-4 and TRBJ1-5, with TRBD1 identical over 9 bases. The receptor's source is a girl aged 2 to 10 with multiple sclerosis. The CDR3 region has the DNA TGTGCCAGCAGTCCCGGGACAGGGAAGTATAGCAATCAGCCCCAGCATTTT. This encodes CASSPGTGKYSNQPQHF.